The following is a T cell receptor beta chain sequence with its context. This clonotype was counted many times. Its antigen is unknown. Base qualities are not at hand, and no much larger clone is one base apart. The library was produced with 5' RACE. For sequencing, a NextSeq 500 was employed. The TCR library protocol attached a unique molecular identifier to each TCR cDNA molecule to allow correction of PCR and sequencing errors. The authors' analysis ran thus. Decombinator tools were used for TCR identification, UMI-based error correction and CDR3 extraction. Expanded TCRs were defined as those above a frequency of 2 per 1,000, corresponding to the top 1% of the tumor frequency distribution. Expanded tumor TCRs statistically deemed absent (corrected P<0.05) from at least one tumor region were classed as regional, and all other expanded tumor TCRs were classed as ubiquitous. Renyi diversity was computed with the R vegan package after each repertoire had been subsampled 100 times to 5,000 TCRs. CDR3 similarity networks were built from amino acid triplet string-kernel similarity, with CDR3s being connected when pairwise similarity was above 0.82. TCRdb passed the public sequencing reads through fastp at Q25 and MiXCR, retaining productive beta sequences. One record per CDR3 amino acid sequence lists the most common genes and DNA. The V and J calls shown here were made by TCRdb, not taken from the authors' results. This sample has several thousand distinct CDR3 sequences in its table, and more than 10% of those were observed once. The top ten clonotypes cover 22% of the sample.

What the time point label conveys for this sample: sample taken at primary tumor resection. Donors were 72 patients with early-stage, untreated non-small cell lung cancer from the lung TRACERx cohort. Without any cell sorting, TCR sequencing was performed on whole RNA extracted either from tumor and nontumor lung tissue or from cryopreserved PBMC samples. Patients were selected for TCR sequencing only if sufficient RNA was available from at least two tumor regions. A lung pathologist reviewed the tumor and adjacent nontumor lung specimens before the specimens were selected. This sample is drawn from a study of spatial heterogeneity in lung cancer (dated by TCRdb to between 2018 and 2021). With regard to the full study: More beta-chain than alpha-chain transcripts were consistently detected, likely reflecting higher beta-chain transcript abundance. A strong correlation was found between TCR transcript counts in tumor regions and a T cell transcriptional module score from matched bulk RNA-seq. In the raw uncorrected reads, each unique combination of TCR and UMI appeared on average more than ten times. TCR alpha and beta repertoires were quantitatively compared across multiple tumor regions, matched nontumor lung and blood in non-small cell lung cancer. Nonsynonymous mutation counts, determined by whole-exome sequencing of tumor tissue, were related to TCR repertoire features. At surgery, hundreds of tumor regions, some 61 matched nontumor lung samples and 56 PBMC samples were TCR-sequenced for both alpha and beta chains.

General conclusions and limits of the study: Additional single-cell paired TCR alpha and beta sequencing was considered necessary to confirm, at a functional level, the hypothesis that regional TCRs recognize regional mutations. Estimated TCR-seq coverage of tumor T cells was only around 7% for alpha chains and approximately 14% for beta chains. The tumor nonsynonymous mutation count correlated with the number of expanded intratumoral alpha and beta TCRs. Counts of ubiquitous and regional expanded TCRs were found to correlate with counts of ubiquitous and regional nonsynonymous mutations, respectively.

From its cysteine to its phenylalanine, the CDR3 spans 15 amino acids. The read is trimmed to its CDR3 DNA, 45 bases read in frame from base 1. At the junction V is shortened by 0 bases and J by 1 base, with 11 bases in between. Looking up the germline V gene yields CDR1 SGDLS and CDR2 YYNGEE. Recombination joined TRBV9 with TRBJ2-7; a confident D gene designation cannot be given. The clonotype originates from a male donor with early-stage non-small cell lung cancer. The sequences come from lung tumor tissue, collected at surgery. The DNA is TGTGCCAGCAGCGTAGGACCCCAGGAGTCCTACGAGCAGTACTTC. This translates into CASSVGPQESYEQYF.